This T cell receptor beta chain came from a study of shared clonotypes between healthy human individuals. Study information: The study drew on a couple of women and a few men aged 18 to 49 as donors. Overall study results and limits: The sampled material consisted only of blood, and tissue repertoires are likely to differ.

The CDR3 sequence is 13 residues long. CDR1 is SGHDN, CDR2 FVKESK, per germline. V lost 0 bases and J lost 7, with 9 bases in between. In regard to this clone: Its specificity is unknown.

The assay was immunoSEQ multiplex PCR, and TCRdb's table has in-frame clones only and misses some. The table lists about 460,000 clones, over 60% of them singletons. The receptor was derived from a woman between 40 and 50 years old in good health. Some clones in this sample may be carry-over from other donors' samples. Sequenced input: PBMCs. The genes are TRBV14 and TRBJ2-5; D is ambiguous. Here the CDR3 reads CASSQDIVGTQYF. The DNA of the CDR3 is TGTGCCAGCAGCCAAGATATTGTGGGGACCCAGTACTTC.